What follows are 27 T cell receptor beta chains derived from one specimen sequenced in a study of radiation and T cells in renal cell carcinoma. The time point was: baseline pretreatment blood. Sample treatment: 15 Gy SBRT to primary tumor, nephrectomy 4 weeks later. The protocol was immunoSEQ multiplex PCR, while the TCRdb copy is restricted to in-frame clones and leaves out a portion. The table records some 140,000 clones, approximately 90% of them present only once. This material consisted of blood, taken from a patient whose treatment included radiotherapy and nephrectomy. These receptors all stem from a woman aged 50 to 60 with renal cell carcinoma.

The rearrangement uses TRBV6-5 and TRBJ1-1, with 11 bases lining up with TRBD1. The ends lost 6 bases at V and 5 bases at J; junction bases unmatched: 8. The germline CDR1 and CDR2 sequences are MNHEY and SVGAGI. The CDR3 loop spans 15 amino acids. CDR3 amino acids: CASSPDRGRITEAFF. The CDR3, as DNA: TGTGCCAGCAGCCCGGACAGGGGGCGCATAACTGAAGCTTTCTTT.

This sequence joins TRBV19 and TRBJ1-4; no definite D call. CDR3 size: 14 residues. V lost 3 bases to trimming and J lost 1 base, with 6 bases between them. Germline V gives CDR1 LNHDA, CDR2 SQIVND (reference sequence). The CDR3 DNA reads TGTGCCAGTAGTATCTGGGGAACTAATGAAAAACTGTTTTTT. Translation gives CASSIWGTNEKLFF.

The chain carries TRBV5-8 and TRBJ1-5; maybe TRBD1 (6 bases). The CDR3 sequence is 16 residues long. V lost 1 base and J lost 3, with 14 bases in between. Germline V gene lookup returns CDR1 SGHTS and CDR2 YDEGEE. The CDR3 DNA is TGTGCCAGCAGCTTGCGGGAAGGACAGAACAATCAGCCCCAGCATTTT. Translating gives CASSLREGQNNQPQHF.

This clone appeared once. The J gene is TRBJ1-2, the V gene TRBV6-5; D not resolved. V dropped 8 bases and J dropped 12 bases, with 16 bases sitting between them. CDR1 MNHEY and CDR2 SVGAGI come from the germline V gene. The CDR3 runs to 11 residues. CDR3 sequence reads: CASAWRGSNTF. The CDR3 DNA is TGTGCCAGCGCTTGGCGGGGAAGCAACACCTTC.

The chain uses TRBV11-2 and TRBJ2-7; D gene unclear. CDR1 and CDR2 from the germline V gene are SGHAT and FQNNGV. With 2 bases removed from V and 2 bases from J, the gap between germline ends came to 4 bases. CDR3 length equals 12 residues. The CDR3 region is CASSLTTYEQYF. As DNA, the CDR3 is TGTGCCAGCAGCTTAACAACCTACGAGCAGTACTTC.

This chain uses TRBV10-3 with TRBJ1-4, with a tentative D call TRBD1 (6 bases). V was cut by 0 bases and J by 0 bases, with 20 bases left in between. CDR1 is ENHRY and CDR2 is SYGVKD in the germline V gene. The CDR3 is made up of 20 amino acids. CDR3 region: CAISESFDRQDRATNEKLFF. The DNA for the CDR3 is TGTGCCATCAGTGAGTCATTCGATAGACAGGATCGTGCAACTAATGAAAAACTGTTTTTT.

V gene TRBV11-2 combines with J gene TRBJ2-7; tentatively, D is TRBD2 (5 bases). The ends were cut back, 4 bases at V and 7 bases at J, with 11 bases in the middle. This CDR3 contains 12 residues. Germline V gene sequence: CDR1 SGHAT, CDR2 FQNNGV. The CDR3 spells CASSSPGGEQYF. The CDR3 region has the DNA TGTGCCAGCAGCTCCCCAGGAGGTGAGCAGTACTTC.

V is TRBV27 and J is TRBJ2-6; 13 bases are shared with TRBD2. The V segment lost 5 bases and the J segment 1 base; nucleotides outside the gene matches: 5. The CDR3 extends over 18 amino acids. From germline, CDR1 is MNHEY and CDR2 SMNVEV (reference sequence). Here the CDR3 reads CASSPWTSGGSGANVLTF. CDR3 bases: TGTGCCAGCAGTCCATGGACTAGCGGGGGTTCTGGGGCCAACGTCCTGACTTTC.

The chain recombines TRBV2 with TRBJ1-2, with D tentatively TRBD1 (5 bases). Germline values: CDR1 SNHLY, CDR2 FYNNEI. The CDR3 has 14 residues. V dropped 1 base and J dropped 9 bases, with 15 bases sitting between them. The CDR3 loop is CASSEVWGNSRYTF. The CDR3, as DNA: TGTGCCAGCAGTGAAGTCTGGGGGAACTCTCGCTACACCTTC.

J is TRBJ1-1 and V is TRBV7-2; D unresolved. The CDR3 spans 13 residues. Per germline, CDR1 SGHTA and CDR2 FQGNSA. With 5 bases removed from V and 9 bases from J, the gap between germline ends came to 16 bases. CDR3 in DNA: TGTGCCAGCAGCCCCCTGCGGGCTGTTAAAGCTTTCTTT. Amino acid sequence: CASSPLRAVKAFF.

The chain links TRBV9 to TRBJ1-1, with D possibly TRBD1 on 6 matching bases. CDR3 length equals 11 residues. Germline CDR1 is SGDLS and CDR2 is YYNGEE. With 3 bases removed from V and 12 bases from J, the gap between germline ends came to 12 bases. DNA of the CDR3: TGTGCCAGCAGCGCGGGACATCGACCTTTCTTT. Translated: CASSAGHRPFF.

The chain has TRBV19 and TRBJ1-1; D possibly corresponds to TRBD1 (5 bases). There are 14 residues in the CDR3. The germline V and J ends were trimmed by 4 bases and 2 bases, with 11 bases remaining between them. CDR1 and CDR2 (germline): LNHDA, SQIVND (reference sequence). The CDR3 sequence: CASSTQGGNTEAFF. The DNA of the CDR3 is TGTGCCAGTAGTACCCAGGGAGGTAACACTGAAGCTTTCTTT.

V gene TRBV6-4 combines with J gene TRBJ2-2; TRBD1 matches at 8 bases. CDR3 size: 14 residues. The ends lost 6 bases at V and 4 bases at J; junction bases unmatched: 4. Germline CDR1 is MRHNA and CDR2 is SNTAGT. The CDR3 bases are TGTGCCAGCAGGGCCGACAGGGGCACCGGGGAGCTGTTTTTT. Translated: CASRADRGTGELFF.

This clone appeared once. The genes are TRBV6-5 and TRBJ2-3; D may be TRBD1 (5 bases). Deletions cut 4 bases from V and 8 bases from J, with 22 bases between. The CDR3 is made up of 16 amino acids. Germline V CDR1 and CDR2: MNHEY, SVGAGI. Here the CDR3 reads CASSLATGRAPSTQYF. The CDR3 DNA reads TGTGCCAGCAGTTTGGCTACCGGCAGGGCCCCAAGTACGCAGTATTTT.

V and J are TRBV4-2 and TRBJ1-5; D is unresolved. The CDR3 has 15 amino acids. V was cut by 3 bases and J by 6 bases, with 15 bases left in between. Germline V gene data show CDR1 as LGHNA and CDR2 as YNFKEQ. The CDR3 is CASSQTVNLGQPQHF. Written as DNA, the CDR3 is TGTGCCAGCAGCCAGACGGTGAACTTGGGTCAGCCCCAGCATTTT.

V usage is TRBV7-2 and J usage is TRBJ2-3; TRBD2 matches at 8 bases. Germline V CDR1 and CDR2: SGHTA, FQGNSA. V trimming: 5 bases; J trimming: 7 bases; junction bases outside the gene matches: 8. The CDR3 loop spans 14 amino acids. The DNA for the CDR3 is TGTGCCAGCAGCCCGGGACTAGGGGAATATACGCAGTATTTT. Translation gives CASSPGLGEYTQYF.

The chain uses TRBV7-3 and TRBJ2-1, with 10 bases identical to TRBD2. The J segment lost 9 bases and the V segment lost 5 bases, leaving 13 bases of the junction unmatched. There are 16 residues in the CDR3. Germline assignment: CDR1 SGHTA and CDR2 FQGTGA. The CDR3 DNA reads as TGTGCCAGCAGCCGCTTGGTGAGCGGGGGGGCCGGTGAGCAGTTCTTC. Protein sequence: CASSRLVSGGAGEQFF.

V is TRBV30 and J is TRBJ1-5; a possible D gene is TRBD1 (5 bases). V lost 5 bases and J lost 6, with 14 bases in between. CDR3 length: 13 amino acids. Germline loops: CDR1 GTSNPN, CDR2 SVGIG (reference sequence). DNA of the CDR3: TGTGCCTGGGGACGACCGGGGGGTCAGCCCCAGCATTTT. As protein: CAWGRPGGQPQHF.

The V gene is TRBV18, the J gene TRBJ2-3; TRBD2 aligns across 10 bases. Germline V gives CDR1 KGHSH, CDR2 LQKENI. CDR3 length: 18 amino acids. V lost 4 bases to trimming and J lost 0 bases; unmatched junction nucleotides: 10. Here the CDR3 DNA reads TGTGCCAGCTCACTACGGGCTAGCGGGGGCCCTAGCACAGATACGCAGTATTTT. This encodes CASSLRASGGPSTDTQYF. Full variable domain (outside the CDR3, taken from reference TRBV18 and TRBJ2-3): NAGVMQNPRHLVRRRGQEARLRCSPMKGHSHVYWYRQLPEEGLKFMVYLQKENIIDESGMPKERFSAEFPKEGPSILRIQQVVRGDSAAYFCASSLRASGGPSTDTQYFGPGTRLTVL.

This sequence joins TRBV15 and TRBJ2-5; weak D call: TRBD1 (6 bases). The V end lost 5 bases, the J end lost 0 bases, and 10 bases lay between the germline ends. Germline values: CDR1 LNHNV, CDR2 YYDKDF (reference sequence). The CDR3 is made up of 14 amino acids. The CDR3 nucleotides read TGTGCCACCAGCGACCGGACAGACCAAGAGACCCAGTACTTC. Its protein is CATSDRTDQETQYF.

The chain links TRBV28 to TRBJ2-4; 8 bases are shared with TRBD1. CDR1 MDHEN and CDR2 SYDVKM come from the germline V gene. CDR3 length: 14 amino acids. V shed 6 bases and J 1 base; nucleotides not matched to a gene: 2. CDR3 residues: CASSQGAAKNIQYF. The CDR3 DNA sequence: TGTGCCAGCAGCCAGGGGGCTGCCAAAAACATTCAGTACTTC.

This sequence joins TRBV6-6 and TRBJ2-7; D call uncertain. The CDR3 has 13 residues. Deletions cut 2 bases from V and 1 base from J, with 6 bases between. Germline CDR1 is MNHNY and CDR2 is SVGAGI (reference sequence). The DNA for the CDR3 is TGTGCCAGCAGTTACGGGGTTTCCTACGAGCAGTACTTC. Translating it yields CASSYGVSYEQYF.

The V call is TRBV18, the J call TRBJ2-7; D is unresolved. The ends were cut back, 3 bases at V and 2 bases at J, with 8 bases in the middle. Germline CDR1 and CDR2: KGHSH and LQKENI. CDR3 length equals 13 residues. In DNA, the CDR3 is TGTGCCAGCTCACCCGCCCACACCTACGAGCAGTACTTC. The encoded protein is CASSPAHTYEQYF.

The chain has TRBV7-9 and TRBJ1-2; D is undetermined. The V and J ends lost 1 base and 8 bases respectively, with 20 bases between them. This CDR3 has 16 amino acids. Germline lookup yields CDR1 SEHNR and CDR2 FQNEAQ (reference sequence). The CDR3 DNA is TGTGCCAGCAGCTTAGGTTCAATGAAGGACCATCGAGGCTACACCTTC. Its translation: CASSLGSMKDHRGYTF. Looking up the rest from reference TRBV7-9 and TRBJ1-2 gives the full variable domain: DTGVSQNPRHKITKRGQNVTFRCDPISEHNRLYWYRQTLGQGPEFLTYFQNEAQLEKSRLLSDRFSAERPKGSFSTLEIQRTEQGDSAMYLCASSLGSMKDHRGYTFGSGTRLTVV.

The V call is TRBV2, the J call TRBJ2-1; D tentatively fits TRBD1 or TRBD2 (5 bases each). Germline assignment: CDR1 SNHLY and CDR2 FYNNEI. The CDR3 has 14 residues. Trimming removed 8 bases at V and 0 bases at J, with 11 bases between. In DNA, the CDR3 is TGTGCCAGCCGTCGGGACGGCTCCTACAATGAGCAGTTCTTC. Amino acids: CASRRDGSYNEQFF.

This chain connects TRBV6-5 to TRBJ1-2, with 7 bases identical to TRBD1. V gave up 0 bases and J gave up 8 bases; unmatched junction bases: 9. This CDR3 has 15 amino acids. Germline V lookup: CDR1 MNHEY, CDR2 SVGAGI. Here the CDR3 reads CASSYSRGLSGGYTF. CDR3 DNA sequence: TGTGCCAGCAGTTACTCGAGGGGGCTTTCTGGGGGCTACACCTTC.

The chain joins TRBV6-1 to TRBJ2-7, with 7 positions matching TRBD1. The V gene end was trimmed by 3 bases and the J gene end by 5 bases; junction bases not matched to a gene: 10. Germline V CDR1 and CDR2: MNHNS, SASEGT. The CDR3 covers 15 residues. The CDR3 region is CASSDRGTVSHEQYF. CDR3 DNA sequence: TGTGCCAGCAGTGATAGGGGGACAGTATCCCACGAGCAGTACTTC.